The present TCR beta chain was sequenced within a study of beta chain features in type 1 diabetes. The sample holds many counts of this clone. V was cut by 7 bases and J by 4 bases, with 5 bases left in between. CDR1 is SEHNR and CDR2 is FQNEAQ in the germline V gene (reference sequence). The CDR3 has 11 amino acids. The entirety of the isolated RNA underwent reverse transcription, so expressed TCRB transcripts were sequenced. The repertoire was sequenced with immunoSEQ multiplex PCR; TCRdb's copy has only in-frame clones and lacks some. The data contain 300,000 to 350,000 clones, around 15% of them singletons.

This TCR was recovered from a man younger than 45 in good health. The chain employs TRBV7-9 and TRBJ2-1; D is uncertain. The sample taken for sequencing was central memory CD4+ T cells from blood. CDR3 DNA sequence: TGTGCCAGCACCATGTACAATGAGCAGTTCTTC. Translating gives CASTMYNEQFF. Complete variable domain (other parts from reference TRBV7-9 and TRBJ2-1): DTGVSQNPRHKITKRGQNVTFRCDPISEHNRLYWYRQTLGQGPEFLTYFQNEAQLEKSRLLSDRFSAERPKGSFSTLEIQRTEQGDSAMYLCASTMYNEQFFGPGTRLTVL.